This entry lists 23 T cell receptor beta chains sequenced from one sample in a study of blood T cells in healthy people across ages. A second PCR, run for 7 to 11 cycles, used a sample-barcoded 5' primer plus a J-beta primer mix. TCRdb re-called the 5' RACE reads through MiXCR, storing one row per CDR3 protein. The table includes 650,000 or so distinct CDR3 sequences, roughly half detected once. The specimen sequenced was blood. The source is a woman aged 80 or over in good health.

V is TRBV12-3 or TRBV12-4 and J is TRBJ2-7, with D possibly TRBD1 on 5 matching bases. This CDR3 comprises 15 residues. Deletions cut 6 bases from V and 7 bases from J, with 22 bases between. CDR3 residues: CASSLGASTYNEQYF. CDR3 coding DNA: TGTGCCAGCAGCCTAGGGGCCAGTACCTACAATGAGCAGTACTTC.

The chain carries TRBV7-9 and TRBJ1-2, with TRBD1 identical over 7 bases. Germline V CDR1 and CDR2: SEHNR, FQNEAQ (reference sequence). J was trimmed by 4 bases and V by 0 bases; bases with no gene match: 5. The CDR3 consists of 15 residues. The CDR3 nucleotides are TGTGCCAGCAGCTTAGCGAGGGACAGCTTCTATGGCTACACCTTC. Amino acids: CASSLARDSFYGYTF.

With regard to this clonotype: Just one base apart from a much larger clone, this may be a read error. J is TRBJ1-1 and V is TRBV12-3 or TRBV12-4; D may be TRBD1 (5 bases). CDR3 length: 14 amino acids. V shed 3 bases and J shed 10 bases, with 18 bases lying between them. As DNA, the CDR3 is TGTGCCAGCAGTTTCAGGGTCCCCCTAGGGCTAGCTTTCTTT. Protein: CASSFRVPLGLAFF.

This clonotype was counted between two and nine times. The rearrangement links TRBV20-1 to TRBJ2-3; 7 nucleotides line up with TRBD1. The germline V gene has CDR1 DFQATT and CDR2 SNEGSKA (reference sequence). The junction had 16 bases not matched to a gene; V was cut back by 4 bases and J by 6 bases. CDR3 length equals 16 residues. The CDR3 protein is CSAIRGRQGPWDTQYF. As DNA, the CDR3 is TGCAGTGCTATTCGGGGCCGACAGGGCCCCTGGGATACGCAGTATTTT.

The chain recombines TRBV15 with TRBJ2-7; TRBD2 is a possible D gene (5 bases). The end of the DNA fits TRBJ2-5 better, so the J call may be wrong. Germline assignment: CDR1 LNHNV and CDR2 YYDKDF (reference sequence). This CDR3 has 14 residues. The CDR3 is CATSRDQSGETQYF. As DNA, the CDR3 is TGTGCCACCAGCAGAGATCAAAGCGGCGAGACCCAGTACTTC.

The V gene is TRBV2, the J gene TRBJ1-5, with unresolved D. From germline, CDR1 is SNHLY and CDR2 FYNNEI. Trimming shortened V by 2 bases and J by 6 bases, and 14 bases separated the two germline ends. This CDR3 comprises 15 residues. This CDR3 is CASSEWISEGQPQHF. CDR3 in DNA: TGTGCCAGCAGTGAATGGATCTCTGAGGGTCAGCCCCAGCATTTT.

In this sample, this clonotype turned up once. The chain couples TRBV6-5 to TRBJ2-1; 7 bases agree with TRBD2. This CDR3 has 16 amino acids. The V gene end was trimmed by 6 bases and the J gene end by 6 bases; junction bases not matched to a gene: 14. Germline CDR1 MNHEY, CDR2 SVGAGI. The CDR3 region is CASRSTSPNQGNEQFF. The CDR3 DNA reads as TGTGCCAGCAGGTCGACTAGCCCGAACCAAGGCAATGAGCAGTTCTTC.

This clonotype came up many times. The rearrangement joins TRBV7-9 to TRBJ2-3, with D unresolved. Germline values: CDR1 SEHNR, CDR2 FQNEAQ (reference sequence). V was trimmed by 1 base and J by 0 bases, leaving 8 bases between them. The CDR3 covers 15 residues. The CDR3 is CASSLGYTSTDTQYF. In DNA form, the CDR3 reads TGTGCCAGCAGCTTAGGGTATACTAGCACAGATACGCAGTATTTT.

This clonotype showed up many times. The chain's CDR3 is CACDLGQETQYF. The CDR3 region has the DNA TGTGCCTGTGATTTGGGCCAAGAGACCCAGTACTTC. V gene TRBV30 combines with J gene TRBJ2-5; unclear D gene. Germline loops: CDR1 GTSNPN, CDR2 SVGIG (reference sequence). The CDR3 covers 12 residues. The V end was cut by 6 bases, the J end by 1 base, with 9 bases between.

This clonotype was counted between two and nine times. The chain carries TRBV7-3 and TRBJ2-2, with D perhaps TRBD1 or TRBD2 (6 bases each). V dropped 5 bases and J dropped 0 bases, with 10 bases sitting between them. Germline V gives CDR1 SGHTA, CDR2 FQGTGA. The CDR3 consists of 15 residues. CDR3 bases: TGTGCCAGCAGCCGGGGGCACACGAACACCGGGGAGCTGTTTTTT. Translating gives CASSRGHTNTGELFF.

The chain carries TRBV20-1 and TRBJ2-3; TRBD1 matches at 7 bases. The V segment lost 5 bases and the J segment 3 bases; nucleotides outside the gene matches: 2. The CDR3 has 12 residues. Looked up from germline, CDR1 is DFQATT and CDR2 is SNEGSKA (reference sequence). Here the CDR3 reads CSASQGTDTQYF. CDR3 nucleotides: TGCAGTGCTTCACAGGGGACAGATACGCAGTATTTT.

The chain recombines TRBV20-1 with TRBJ2-1; 7 bases line up with TRBD2. The CDR3 is 14 residues long. V trimming: 6 bases; J trimming: 6 bases; junction bases outside the gene matches: 11. Looked up from germline, CDR1 is DFQATT and CDR2 is SNEGSKA (reference sequence). CDR3 region: CSALDSGRANEQFF. The CDR3 DNA reads TGCAGTGCCCTCGATAGCGGGCGGGCCAATGAGCAGTTCTTC.

This chain joins TRBV5-1 and TRBJ1-1, with 8 positions matching TRBD1. The trim removed 4 bases at V and 5 bases at J, leaving 7 bases unmatched. The CDR3 is 14 amino acids. Germline lookup yields CDR1 SGHRS and CDR2 YFSETQ. The CDR3 loop is CASSMTGVLTEAFF. The CDR3 DNA reads as TGCGCCAGCAGCATGACAGGGGTCTTGACTGAAGCTTTCTTT.

This chain links TRBV6-2 or TRBV6-3 with TRBJ2-5; 7 nucleotides agree with TRBD1. The end of the DNA fits TRBJ2-7 better, so the J call may be wrong. Germline V gene lookup returns CDR1 MNHEY and CDR2 SVGEGT. This CDR3 is built from 14 residues. CDR3 amino acids: CASRRAQGMSEQYF. In nucleotides, the CDR3 is TGTGCCAGCAGGCGGGCACAGGGGATGAGCGAGCAGTACTTC.

The rearrangement links TRBV6-6 to TRBJ2-1, with D uncertain. The CDR3 runs to 13 residues. Germline V gene sequence: CDR1 MNHNY, CDR2 SVGAGI (reference sequence). V was pared by 5 bases and J by 5 bases, with 10 bases between. CDR3 nucleotides: TGTGCCAGCAGTACCGGACGGAACAATGAGCAGTTCTTC. It is translated as CASSTGRNNEQFF.

The chain joins TRBV27 to TRBJ2-3, with 7 bases aligning to TRBD1. Germline V gene sequence: CDR1 MNHEY, CDR2 SMNVEV (reference sequence). The CDR3 is 14 amino acids. The V gene end was trimmed by 8 bases and the J gene end by 5 bases; junction bases not matched to a gene: 10. Here the CDR3 reads CASQVGQSGDTQYF. CDR3 nucleotides: TGTGCCAGCCAGGTGGGACAGTCCGGAGATACGCAGTATTTT.

This chain joins TRBV20-1 and TRBJ2-1; D is possibly TRBD2 (6 bases). Trimming removed 0 bases at V and 2 bases at J, with 14 bases between. The germline V gene encodes CDR1 DFQATT and CDR2 SNEGSKA (reference sequence). This CDR3 region has 16 residues. CDR3 in amino acids: CSARDVAGRAYNEQFF. The CDR3 DNA reads as TGCAGTGCTAGAGATGTCGCGGGACGGGCCTACAATGAGCAGTTCTTC.

This clonotype was observed once. V usage is TRBV2 and J usage is TRBJ2-3; 9 bases are a match to TRBD2. The ends lost 4 bases at V and 3 bases at J; junction bases unmatched: 5. Germline CDR1 reads SNHLY; CDR2 reads FYNNEI. This CDR3 contains 15 residues. CDR3 amino acids: CASSVEREETDTQYF. In DNA, the CDR3 is TGTGCCAGCAGTGTAGAGCGGGAGGAAACAGATACGCAGTATTTT.

The CDR3 DNA is TGTGCCAGCAGTGAGAGTGGGGGAGGGTACACTGAAGCTTTCTTT. Amino acid sequence: CASSESGGGYTEAFF. The V call is TRBV2, the J call TRBJ1-1; perhaps TRBD1 as D (5 bases). The CDR3 contains 15 residues. V lost 3 bases to trimming and J lost 3 bases, with 14 bases between them. Germline V lookup: CDR1 SNHLY, CDR2 FYNNEI.

This clonotype was detected many times. The V and J genes are TRBV12-3 or TRBV12-4 and TRBJ2-3, with D hard to call. The CDR3 is 12 residues long. V lost 3 bases and J 6 bases, leaving 7 bases between the germline ends. The CDR3: CASSFHGDTQYF. Here the CDR3 DNA reads TGTGCCAGCAGTTTTCATGGGGATACGCAGTATTTT.

The chain combines TRBV7-2 with TRBJ2-3; no definite D call. Trimming took off 0 bases at V and 0 bases at J, with 10 bases between the two ends. This CDR3 spans 16 amino acids. Germline lookup yields CDR1 SGHTA and CDR2 FQGNSA. CDR3 in amino acids: CASSLAPGQSTDTQYF. The CDR3 nucleotides are TGTGCCAGCAGCTTAGCTCCGGGCCAAAGCACAGATACGCAGTATTTT.

The chain uses TRBV19 and TRBJ2-3; D unresolved. Trimming removed 7 bases at V and 3 bases at J, with 14 bases between. The CDR3 has 14 amino acids. The germline gives CDR1 LNHDA, CDR2 SQIVND (reference sequence). The CDR3 sequence: CASNLYYGTDTQYF. Here the CDR3 DNA reads TGTGCCAGTAACTTATACTACGGAACAGATACGCAGTATTTT.

This clonotype was observed at least ten times. Since a much larger clone is just one base distant, this may be a read error. The CDR3 spells CASTLPGQRSVQYF. DNA for the CDR3: TGTGCCAGCACCTTACCGGGACAAAGGTCGGTTCAGTACTTC. The chain recombines TRBV6-5 with TRBJ2-5; possible D gene TRBD1, 6 bases. The CDR3 has 14 amino acids. Trimming took off 7 bases at V and 11 bases at J, with 23 bases between the two ends. Germline loops: CDR1 MNHEY, CDR2 SVGAGI.